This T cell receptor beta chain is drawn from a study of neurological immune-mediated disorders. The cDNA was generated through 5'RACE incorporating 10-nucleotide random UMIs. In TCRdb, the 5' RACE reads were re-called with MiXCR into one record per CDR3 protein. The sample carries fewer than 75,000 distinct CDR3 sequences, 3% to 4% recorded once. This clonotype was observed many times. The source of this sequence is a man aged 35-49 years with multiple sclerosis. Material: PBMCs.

CDR3 residues: CASTENPGQPFYGYTF. The CDR3 DNA reads as TGTGCCAGCACCGAGAATCCGGGACAGCCTTTTTATGGCTACACCTTC. The chain links TRBV6-6 to TRBJ1-2; 7 positions agree with TRBD1. CDR3 size: 16 residues. Per the germline V gene, CDR1 is MNHNY and CDR2 is SVGAGI (reference sequence). V lost 7 bases to trimming and J lost 5 bases; unmatched junction nucleotides: 16.